This is a list of T cell receptor beta chains from one sample in a study of T cells in Graves' hyperthyroidism and ophthalmopathy. TCRdb redid the calling of the multiplex PCR reads with MiXCR, one entry per CDR3 protein. The table records approximately 300,000 distinct CDR3 sequences, around a fifth of them present only once. The sample comprised blood. The receptors were sampled from a man aged 50 to 59 with Graves' ophthalmopathy. CDR3s include the opening cysteine and the closing phenylalanine or tryptophan. Fields, in order: D gene, V gene, clone size, CDR3 length, J gene, CDR3 protein, CDR3 DNA. D genes are given only for firm matches. Expanded clones are given a class, and other clones once, few, many or no size at all.

TRBD1	TRBV28	-	13	TRBJ1-5	CATETGGGQPQHF	TGTGCCACCGAAACAGGGGGGGGGCAGCCCCAGCATTTT
-	TRBV3-1	many	16	TRBJ2-1	CASSQVSSSSYNEQFF	TGTGCCAGCAGCCAAGTCTCGTCCTCCTCCTACAATGAGCAGTTCTTC
TRBD1	TRBV2	many	13	TRBJ2-7	CASRGTVSPAQYF	TGTGCCAGCAGAGGGACAGTTTCGCCCGCGCAGTACTTC
-	TRBV27	many	14	TRBJ2-1	CASSLGTAYNEQFF	TGCGCCAGCAGCTTAGGAACTGCTTACAATGAGCAGTTCTTC
-	TRBV28	many	13	TRBJ2-5	CASIGQGRETQYF	TGTGCCAGCATTGGTCAGGGAAGAGAGACCCAGTACTTC
-	TRBV7-9	-	12	TRBJ1-6	CASSFRGSPLHF	TGTGCCAGCAGCTTTAGGGGCTCACCCCTCCACTTT
-	TRBV6-2/TRBV6-3	many	14	TRBJ2-7	CASTDPGYSYEQYF	TGTGCCAGCACCGACCCGGGGTATTCCTACGAGCAGTACTTC
-	TRBV28	many	16	TRBJ2-4	CASSLADSRRKNIQYF	TGTGCCAGCAGTTTAGCGGACAGCAGAAGGAAAAACATTCAGTACTTC
-	TRBV7-3	-	16	TRBJ1-6	CASSPSGGLYNSPLHF	TGTGCCAGCAGCCCAAGTGGGGGGCTGTATAATTCACCCCTCCACTTT
-	TRBV10-3	few	13	TRBJ1-5	CAISGGSNQPQHF	TGTGCCATCAGTGGGGGTTCCAATCAGCCCCAGCATTTT
TRBD1	TRBV3-1	-	16	TRBJ2-3	CASSRQGAMRTDTQYF	TGTGCCAGCAGCCGACAGGGGGCAATGAGGACAGATACGCAGTATTTT
TRBD1	TRBV10-3	few	15	TRBJ1-2	CAISELDRGDYGYTF	TGTGCCATCAGTGAGCTGGACAGGGGTGACTATGGCTACACCTTC
TRBD1	TRBV4-1	few	14	TRBJ1-1	CASRDRIFGTEAFF	TGCGCCAGCCGGGACAGGATTTTTGGCACTGAAGCTTTCTTT
-	TRBV5-6	-	15	TRBJ2-7	CASSLLARDLIEQYF	TGTGCCAGCAGCTTGTTGGCTAGGGACCTCATCGAGCAGTACTTC
-	TRBV19	few	14	TRBJ1-2	CASSASLPNYGYTF	TGTGCCAGTAGCGCATCGCTTCCTAACTATGGCTACACCTTC
-	TRBV28	few	15	TRBJ2-7	CASSPRSARNNEQYF	TGTGCCAGCAGTCCCCGGTCCGCGCGAAATAACGAGCAGTACTTC
TRBD2	TRBV10-2	-	16	TRBJ2-2	CASSDPRDYNTGELFF	TGCGCCAGCAGTGACCCCCGGGACTATAACACCGGGGAGCTGTTTTTT
TRBD2	TRBV28	many	15	TRBJ2-5	CASRVGLAGGETQYF	TGTGCCAGCAGGGTAGGGCTAGCGGGAGGCGAGACCCAGTACTTC
TRBD1	TRBV28	-	16	TRBJ1-1	CASSFGQGKGDTEAFF	TGTGCCAGCAGTTTTGGACAGGGGAAGGGGGACACTGAAGCTTTCTTT
-	TRBV27	few	12	TRBJ1-4	CASSFPAGKLFF	TGTGCCAGCAGTTTTCCGGCGGGAAAACTGTTTTTT
TRBD1	TRBV28	few	15	TRBJ2-5	CAIIQGGADQETQYF	TGTGCCATTATCCAAGGGGGCGCCGACCAAGAGACCCAGTACTTC
-	TRBV2	many	15	TRBJ1-1	CASSPAVQLNTEAFF	TGTGCCAGCAGCCCCGCCGTACAGTTGAACACTGAAGCTTTCTTT
-	TRBV7-2	many	13	TRBJ1-1	CASSLAGALMAFF	TGTGCCAGCAGCTTAGCCGGGGCGCTAATGGCTTTCTTT
-	TRBV14	many	14	TRBJ1-1	CASSRIQGNTEAFF	TGTGCCAGCAGCCGAATCCAAGGGAACACTGAAGCTTTCTTT
TRBD1	TRBV6-2/TRBV6-3	-	12	TRBJ1-2	CASSYNRGGYTF	TGTGCCAGCAGTTACAACAGGGGAGGCTACACCTTC
-	TRBV12-3/TRBV12-4	-	16	TRBJ2-6	CASSLAGLGGANVLTF	TGTGCCAGCAGTTTGGCCGGGTTGGGAGGGGCCAACGTCCTGACTTTC
-	TRBV12-3/TRBV12-4	-	13	TRBJ1-2	CASSFNLNYGYTF	TGTGCCAGCAGTTTCAACCTTAACTATGGCTACACCTTC
-	TRBV20-1	-	16	TRBJ1-5	CSAREVGQLLNQPQHF	TGCAGTGCTAGAGAGGTGGGCCAGCTACTAAATCAGCCCCAGCATTTT
TRBD2	TRBV6-1	-	16	TRBJ2-1	CASSEGAGGAYNEQFF	TGTGCCAGCAGTGAAGGAGCGGGAGGGGCCTACAATGAGCAGTTCTTC
TRBD1	TRBV12-3/TRBV12-4	-	14	TRBJ2-3	CASSPGTGRDTQYF	TGTGCCAGCAGTCCTGGGACAGGGAGGGATACGCAGTATTTT
-	TRBV6-4	-	14	TRBJ1-1	CASAPGSQNTEAFF	TGTGCCAGCGCACCGGGAAGCCAGAACACTGAAGCTTTCTTT
-	TRBV7-8	-	14	TRBJ2-7	CASRASALSYEQYF	TGTGCCAGCAGAGCTAGCGCCCTCTCCTACGAGCAGTACTTC
TRBD2	TRBV11-1	-	16	TRBJ2-1	CASSLGLAGRSREQFF	TGTGCCAGCAGCCTCGGACTAGCGGGAAGGTCTCGGGAGCAGTTCTTC
-	TRBV12-3/TRBV12-4	-	16	TRBJ2-6	CASSLESRPGANVLTF	TGTGCCAGCAGTTTAGAATCCAGGCCTGGGGCCAACGTCCTGACTTTC
-	TRBV30	many	12	TRBJ2-5	CAWSGLGETQYF	TGTGCCTGGAGTGGTCTGGGAGAGACCCAGTACTTC
-	TRBV20-1	-	13	TRBJ2-1	CSASSGSYNEQFF	TGCAGTGCTTCTAGTGGGTCCTACAATGAGCAGTTCTTC
TRBD2	TRBV6-2/TRBV6-3	few	17	TRBJ2-1	CASSWRLAGGPLDEQFF	TGTGCCAGCAGTTGGAGACTAGCGGGAGGACCTTTGGATGAGCAGTTCTTC
TRBD1	TRBV20-1	many	15	TRBJ1-5	CSATGQDAGNQPQHF	TGCAGTGCGACCGGACAGGACGCGGGGAATCAGCCCCAGCATTTT
-	TRBV9	few	14	TRBJ2-7	CASSPWDDSYEQYF	TGTGCCAGCAGCCCTTGGGACGACTCCTACGAGCAGTACTTC
TRBD2	TRBV12-3/TRBV12-4	-	15	TRBJ2-1	CASTAPGGLANEQFF	TGTGCCAGCACCGCCCCAGGGGGACTAGCGAATGAGCAGTTCTTC
TRBD2	TRBV5-1	-	16	TRBJ2-5	CASSLGSSGNQETQYF	TGCGCCAGCAGCTTGGGGTCTAGCGGGAATCAAGAGACCCAGTACTTT
TRBD2	TRBV30	-	17	TRBJ2-2	CAWTPGLAGGPTGELFF	TGTGCCTGGACCCCAGGTCTAGCGGGAGGGCCCACCGGGGAGCTGTTTTTT
-	TRBV7-9	few	14	TRBJ2-7	CASSPDRYFYEQYF	TGTGCCAGCAGCCCGGACAGATACTTCTACGAGCAGTACTTC
TRBD2	TRBV6-1	-	19	TRBJ2-1	CASSERGTSGRGSYNEQFF	TGTGCCAGCAGTGAACGAGGGACTAGCGGGAGAGGGTCCTACAATGAGCAGTTCTTC
-	TRBV28	many	13	TRBJ2-7	CASRGFIDYEQYF	TGTGCCAGCCGTGGATTTATCGACTACGAGCAGTACTTC
-	TRBV20-1	many	11	TRBJ2-7	CSARVWSEQYF	TGCAGTGCTCGCGTATGGTCCGAGCAGTACTTC
-	TRBV20-1	-	14	TRBJ2-7	CSARDGAGRVEQYF	TGCAGTGCTAGAGATGGGGCGGGCCGAGTCGAGCAGTACTTC
-	TRBV3-1	few	13	TRBJ1-1	CASSQNGVPEAFF	TGTGCCAGCAGCCAAAACGGGGTCCCTGAAGCTTTCTTT
TRBD2	TRBV6-1	-	15	TRBJ2-3	CASSGAGAVTDTQYF	TGTGCCAGCAGTGGAGCGGGAGCGGTCACAGATACGCAGTATTTT
-	TRBV5-1	few	14	TRBJ1-2	CASSEGPRYSIYTF	TGCGCCAGCAGCGAGGGACCGAGATATAGTATCTACACCTTC
-	TRBV30	many	12	TRBJ2-2	CAWSVSTGELFF	TGTGCCTGGAGTGTAAGCACCGGGGAGCTGTTTTTT
-	TRBV14	many	15	TRBJ2-1	CASSQEGTLRNEQFF	TGTGCCAGCAGCCAAGAGGGGACACTCCGCAATGAGCAGTTCTTC
-	TRBV6-1	-	14	TRBJ2-1	CASRAGLTSDEQFF	TGTGCCAGCAGGGCGGGGCTTACCTCGGATGAGCAGTTCTTC
-	TRBV7-8	many	17	TRBJ2-7	CASSLATDHRGVYEQYF	TGTGCCAGCAGCTTAGCAACGGATCACCGCGGAGTTTACGAGCAGTACTTC
TRBD1	TRBV5-6	-	16	TRBJ2-6	CASSLHRGLGANVLTF	TGTGCCAGCAGCTTGCACAGGGGGCTTGGGGCCAACGTCCTGACTTTC